This record looks at one T cell receptor (beta chain) sequence and its context. This table comes from immunoSEQ multiplex PCR, and its TCRdb copy is limited to in-frame clones, with some not included. This table has around 150,000 clones, approximately 90% appearing once. This sample is drawn from a study of T cell responses to AZD1222 COVID-19 vaccine. CDR3 size: 15 residues. V dropped 2 bases and J dropped 3; count of bases not matched to a gene: 4. The V gene's germline CDR1 is KGHSH and CDR2 LQKENI. The rearrangement joins TRBV18 to TRBJ1-5; 7 bases agree with TRBD1. This clonotype originated in an adult who received the AZD1222 COVID-19 vaccine. Sequenced here: peripheral blood, sampled 28 days after the second AZD1222 dose. CDR3 nucleotides: TGTGCCAGCTCACCATCAACAGGGGTCAATCAGCCCCAGCATTTT. Translated: CASSPSTGVNQPQHF.